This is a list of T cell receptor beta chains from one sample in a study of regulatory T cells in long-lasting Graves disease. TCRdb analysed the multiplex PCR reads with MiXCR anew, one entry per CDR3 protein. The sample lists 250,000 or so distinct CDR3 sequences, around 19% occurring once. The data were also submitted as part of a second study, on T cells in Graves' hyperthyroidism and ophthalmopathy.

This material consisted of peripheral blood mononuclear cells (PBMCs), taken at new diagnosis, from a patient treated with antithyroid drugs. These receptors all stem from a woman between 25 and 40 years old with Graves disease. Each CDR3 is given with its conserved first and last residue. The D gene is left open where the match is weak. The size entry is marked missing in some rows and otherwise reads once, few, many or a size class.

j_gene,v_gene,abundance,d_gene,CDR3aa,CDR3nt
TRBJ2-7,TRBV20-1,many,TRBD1,CSARDPGQGREQYF,TGCAGTGCTAGAGATCCGGGACAGGGCCGCGAGCAGTACTTC
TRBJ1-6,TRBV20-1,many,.,CSARFASENSPLHF,TGCAGTGCTAGATTTGCATCGGAGAATTCACCCCTCCACTTT
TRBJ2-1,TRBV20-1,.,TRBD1,CSAIDRDGAAVEQFF,TGCAGTGCGATCGACAGGGATGGGGCCGCAGTTGAGCAGTTCTTC
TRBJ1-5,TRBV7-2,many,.,CASSDGLDTLGNQPQHF,TGTGCCAGCAGCGACGGACTTGACACCCTTGGCAATCAGCCCCAGCATTTT
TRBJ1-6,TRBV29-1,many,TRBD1,CSVATGTGGNSPLHF,TGCAGCGTTGCGACCGGGACAGGGGGCAATTCACCCCTCCACTTT
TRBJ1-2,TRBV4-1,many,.,CASSQDLGSYGYTF,TGCGCCAGCAGCCAAGATCTTGGCAGCTATGGCTACACCTTC
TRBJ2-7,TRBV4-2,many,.,CASKADSSYEQYF,TGTGCCAGCAAAGCGGATAGCTCCTACGAGCAGTACTTC
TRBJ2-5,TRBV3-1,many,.,CASSQAGGLIETQYF,TGTGCCAGCAGCCAAGCGGGCGGGTTAATAGAGACCCAGTACTTC
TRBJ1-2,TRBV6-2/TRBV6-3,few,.,CASSFTVHGYTF,TGTGCCAGCAGTTTTACGGTACATGGCTACACCTTC
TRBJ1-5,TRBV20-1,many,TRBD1,CSARDRTIQPQHF,TGCAGTGCCCGGGACAGGACTATTCAGCCCCAGCATTTT
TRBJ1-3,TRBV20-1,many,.,CSGVSGSFSGNTIYF,TGCAGTGGAGTATCTGGGTCGTTCTCTGGAAACACCATATATTTT
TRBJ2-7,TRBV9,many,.,CASSGSLGGYEQYF,TGTGCCAGCAGCGGCTCTCTGGGGGGCTACGAGCAGTACTTC
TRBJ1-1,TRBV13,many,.,CASSATGTSRVAEAFF,TGTGCCAGCAGCGCGACCGGGACGTCAAGGGTGGCTGAAGCTTTCTTT
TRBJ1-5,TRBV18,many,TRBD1,CASQPGGRDSNQPQHF,TGTGCCAGCCAACCAGGGGGGCGAGATAGCAATCAGCCCCAGCATTTT
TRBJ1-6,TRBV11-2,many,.,CASSLSARVVGNSPLHF,TGTGCCAGCAGCTTATCAGCCAGGGTCGTAGGTAATTCACCCCTCCACTTT
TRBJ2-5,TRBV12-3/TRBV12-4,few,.,CASRDYDQETQYF,TGTGCCAGCAGAGACTACGATCAAGAGACCCAGTACTTC